This T cell receptor (beta chain) was sequenced for a study of CD8+ T cells in alopecia areata. Findings and caveats of the study: Greater clonality was observed in lesional scalp samples, especially alopecia totalis/universalis, versus normal scalp.

Note on this clone: No antigen is known for it.

The CDR3 is 14 amino acids. Germline loops: CDR1 MGHRA, CDR2 YSYEKL. Losses at the gene ends were 4 bases for V and 6 bases for J; bases not matched to a gene: 8. Extraction of RNA preceded its reverse transcription into cDNA, which served as the sequencing template. Profiled with immunoSEQ multiplex PCR; TCRdb holds only in-frame clones, not every one. The sample lists 150,000 to 200,000 clones, 50% to 60% seen once, with approximately 4.8% in the top ten. The V and J genes are TRBV4-1 and TRBJ1-2, with 7 nucleotides matching TRBD1. Sequencing was performed on CD4+ T cells sorted from blood. The TCR originated in a human donor in good health. The CDR3 protein is CASSRRTGGDGYTF. As DNA, the CDR3 is TGCGCCAGCAGCCGAAGGACAGGCGGAGATGGCTACACCTTC.